Sequencing of this T cell receptor beta chain was carried out in a study of CD8 T cells in ankylosing spondylitis. Study results and limitations: Blood of patients with ankylosing spondylitis appeared to be characterized by a TCR beta motif of eight highly homologous variants. Clones tied to disease were said to be significantly enriched in matched ankylosing spondylitis synovial fluid. Disease-linked clones bore a CD8+ phenotype, appearing relatively rarely in peripheral blood.

Only a few counts were recorded for this clonotype. Its specificity is not known. Libraries for TCR beta were made by quantitative 5'-RACE with molecular barcodes. TCRdb re-called the 5' RACE reads through MiXCR, storing one row per CDR3 protein. The sample has 240,000 or so distinct CDR3 sequences, around 7.8% seen once. This clonotype originated in a male donor with ankylosing spondylitis or in good health (not recorded which). Sequenced input: blood, either unsorted or a sorted T cell fraction (not recorded which).

Here the CDR3 DNA reads TGCGCCAGCAGCTTGGCGCCAGGGGGCGAGCAGCCCCAGCATTTT. Amino acid sequence: CASSLAPGGEQPQHF. The rearrangement uses TRBV5-1 and TRBJ1-5; 8 nucleotides line up with TRBD1. The trim removed 0 bases at V and 7 bases at J, leaving 6 bases unmatched. The germline gives CDR1 SGHRS, CDR2 YFSETQ. The CDR3 has 15 residues.